These 18 T cell receptor beta chains originate from one sample sequenced in a study of T cell responses to AZD1222 COVID-19 vaccine. Sequencing was performed with immunoSEQ multiplex PCR; in TCRdb, only in-frame clones are kept and a portion is missing. The sample consists of tens of thousands of clones, around nine tenths of them appearing once. The sample was peripheral blood, taken 28 days after the second AZD1222 dose. These receptor sequences come from an adult who received the AZD1222 COVID-19 vaccine.

The chain carries TRBV9 and TRBJ2-7; D gene uncertain. Trimming took off 0 bases at V and 2 bases at J, with 12 bases between the two ends. Germline assignment: CDR1 SGDLS and CDR2 YYNGEE. The CDR3 sequence is 15 residues long. The DNA of the CDR3 is TGTGCCAGCAGCGTAGCTATGGGGATCCCCTACGAGCAGTACTTC. Protein product: CASSVAMGIPYEQYF.

In nucleotides, the CDR3 is TGTGCCAGCAGCTTAGGTGGTTCTGCCCCGGGACTAGCGGGGGGGCCATCCTACGAGCAGTACTTC. Protein sequence: CASSLGGSAPGLAGGPSYEQYF. This chain uses TRBV7-6 with TRBJ2-7; TRBD2 aligns across 16 bases. CDR1 SGHVS and CDR2 FNYEAQ come from the germline V gene. V dropped 1 base and J dropped 1; count of bases not matched to a gene: 16. The CDR3 totals 22 residues. The entire variable domain, with the rest obtained from reference TRBV7-6 and TRBJ2-7, is as follows: GAGVSQSPRYKVTKRGQDVALRCDPISGHVSLYWYRQALGQGPEFLTYFNYEAQQDKSGLPNDRFSAERPEGSISTLTIQRTEQRDSAMYRCASSLGGSAPGLAGGPSYEQYFGPGTRLTVT.

The rearrangement links TRBV4-3 to TRBJ2-5; 8 bases are a match to TRBD2. CDR1 is LGHNA, CDR2 YSLEER, per germline. This CDR3 spans 13 amino acids. The trim removed 3 bases at V and 4 bases at J, leaving 1 base unmatched. CDR3 in amino acids: CASSQSGGETQYF. The CDR3 DNA sequence: TGCGCCAGCAGCCAGAGCGGGGGAGAGACCCAGTACTTC.

This clone was counted once. The V call is TRBV24-1, the J call TRBJ1-5; unclear D gene. The CDR3 is 15 amino acids. V was clipped by 5 bases and J by 0 bases, with 10 bases between them. In germline, CDR1 is KGHDR, CDR2 SFDVKD. The CDR3 spells CATSAPGYSNQPQHF. In nucleotides, the CDR3 is TGTGCCACCAGTGCGCCAGGTTATAGCAATCAGCCCCAGCATTTT.

This rearrangement joins TRBV5-1 to TRBJ2-7; 10 positions match TRBD1. The CDR3 contains 15 residues. Losses at the gene ends were 7 bases for V and 5 bases for J; bases not matched to a gene: 12. From germline, CDR1 is SGHRS and CDR2 YFSETQ. CDR3 sequence (DNA): TGCGCCAGCTGCACCGGGACAGGGGCCCTCCACGAGCAGTACTTC. Protein: CASCTGTGALHEQYF.

In nucleotides, the CDR3 is TGTGCCAGCAGCCGTTGGGCAACGGCCTACGAGCAGTACTTC. Translating it yields CASSRWATAYEQYF. V is TRBV3-1 (or the pseudogene TRBV3-2) and J is TRBJ2-7; D call uncertain. Germline CDR1 is LGHDT and CDR2 is YNNKEL (reference sequence). Trimming took 4 bases from V and 2 from J, leaving 12 bases between them. This CDR3 contains 14 residues.

The CDR3 spells CASSVNRQTQGGELFF. In DNA, the CDR3 is TGCGCCAGCAGCGTCAATCGACAGACCCAGGGCGGGGAGCTGTTTTTT. V usage is TRBV5-1 and J usage is TRBJ2-2; a weak D match, TRBD1 (5 bases). There are 16 residues in the CDR3. Germline CDR1 and CDR2: SGHRS and YFSETQ. Trimming took off 4 bases at V and 7 bases at J, with 20 bases between the two ends.

This clone has just a few counts. The chain has TRBV7-8 and TRBJ2-1, with TRBD2 matching over 9 bases. Germline V gene data show CDR1 as SGHVS and CDR2 as FQNEAQ. V shed 5 bases, J shed 4 bases, and the junction held 9 bases outside the gene matches. The CDR3 contains 16 residues. The CDR3 nucleotides read TGTGCCAGCAGCCACGCGGGGGGGGCAGTATACAATGAGCAGTTCTTC. Protein sequence: CASSHAGGAVYNEQFF.

This chain uses TRBV9 with TRBJ2-3, with 8 bases identical to TRBD1. The V gene end was trimmed by 0 bases and the J gene end by 1 base; junction bases not matched to a gene: 10. Germline V lookup: CDR1 SGDLS, CDR2 YYNGEE. The CDR3 is made up of 18 amino acids. This CDR3 reads CASSVVPITGGGTDTQYF. Here the CDR3 DNA reads TGTGCCAGCAGCGTAGTTCCTATTACAGGGGGAGGCACAGATACGCAGTATTTT.

V gene TRBV7-9 combines with J gene TRBJ2-1; D perhaps matches TRBD2 (6 bases). The germline V and J ends were trimmed by 1 base and 9 bases, with 13 bases remaining between them. The CDR3 extends over 14 amino acids. Germline CDR1 reads SEHNR; CDR2 reads FQNEAQ (reference sequence). The CDR3 sequence: CASSLEVGGGEQFF. In DNA form, the CDR3 reads TGTGCCAGCAGCTTAGAGGTTGGGGGAGGTGAGCAGTTCTTC.

The chain couples TRBV5-1 to TRBJ2-7; 9 bases are shared with TRBD1. CDR1 and CDR2 (germline): SGHRS, YFSETQ. Germline trimming cut 3 bases from V and 1 base from J; bases unmatched to any gene: 8. The CDR3 is 16 residues long. The CDR3 here is CASSSPRDRASYEQYF. The CDR3 bases are TGCGCCAGCAGCTCGCCCCGGGACAGGGCATCCTACGAGCAGTACTTC.

This clone was seen once. The chain recombines TRBV6-5 with TRBJ2-7; the match to TRBD1 covers 12 bases. The V and J ends lost 3 bases and 7 bases, in that order; junction bases with no gene match: 7. Germline assignment: CDR1 MNHEY and CDR2 SVGAGI. The CDR3 is 15 amino acids. CDR3 in DNA: TGTGCCAGCAGTTATCCGGGACAGGGGGCTGATGAGCAGTACTTC. Protein product: CASSYPGQGADEQYF.

CDR3 amino acids: CASSGVGWRGNQPQHF. The CDR3 bases are TGTGCCAGCAGCGGGGTGGGATGGAGGGGCAATCAGCCCCAGCATTTT. The chain joins TRBV9 to TRBJ1-5; D not certain. The CDR3 consists of 16 residues. V was shortened by 3 bases and J by 2 bases, with 15 bases between the two germline ends. Per the germline V gene, CDR1 is SGDLS and CDR2 is YYNGEE. Based on the CDR3 plus reference TRBV9 and TRBJ1-5, the full variable domain is DSGVTQTPKHLITATGQRVTLRCSPRSGDLSVYWYQQSLDQGLQFLIQYYNGEERAKGNILERFSAQQFPDLHSELNLSSLELGDSALYFCASSGVGWRGNQPQHFGDGTRLSIL.

This chain's CDR3 is CASRAGPTNSPLHF. CDR3 DNA sequence: TGTGCCAGCAGAGCCGGACCGACTAATTCACCCCTCCACTTT. The genes are TRBV6-5 and TRBJ1-6; D not resolved. CDR3 length: 14 amino acids. The germline V gene has CDR1 MNHEY and CDR2 SVGAGI. V was pared by 6 bases and J by 6 bases, with 12 bases between.

V gene TRBV7-9 combines with J gene TRBJ1-4; 9 bases are a match to TRBD1. J lost 7 bases, V lost 5 bases, and 5 bases had no gene match. Germline assignment: CDR1 SEHNR and CDR2 FQNEAQ (reference sequence). The CDR3 is 14 residues long. The CDR3 DNA is TGTGCCAGCAGCCAGGGACAGGGAGGTGAAAAACTGTTTTTT. Its translation is CASSQGQGGEKLFF.

The V gene is TRBV24-1, the J gene TRBJ1-2; 9 bases align to TRBD1. Germline-derived CDR1 and CDR2 are KGHDR and SFDVKD. This CDR3 has 13 residues. The junction had 3 bases not matched to a gene; V was cut back by 4 bases and J by 7 bases. This chain's CDR3 is CATSEGQGAGYTF. CDR3 nucleotide sequence: TGTGCCACCAGTGAGGGACAGGGTGCTGGCTACACCTTC.

The V and J genes are TRBV5-4 and TRBJ2-1; D unclear. The CDR3 covers 14 residues. The germline V gene encodes CDR1 SGHNT and CDR2 YYREEE (reference sequence). The V gene lost 4 bases and the J gene lost 5 bases, with 13 bases spanning the gap. The CDR3 DNA follows: TGTGCCAGCAGCCCCCCGAGGAGAAACAATGAGCAGTTCTTC. This translates into CASSPPRRNNEQFF.

The V gene is TRBV20-1, the J gene TRBJ1-3, with D uncertain. V lost 4 bases, J lost 3 bases, and 4 bases lay in between. CDR1 and CDR2 (germline): DFQATT, SNEGSKA (reference sequence). The CDR3 spans 11 residues. The CDR3: CSATSGNTIYF. Written as DNA, the CDR3 is TGCAGTGCTACTAGTGGAAACACCATATATTTT.